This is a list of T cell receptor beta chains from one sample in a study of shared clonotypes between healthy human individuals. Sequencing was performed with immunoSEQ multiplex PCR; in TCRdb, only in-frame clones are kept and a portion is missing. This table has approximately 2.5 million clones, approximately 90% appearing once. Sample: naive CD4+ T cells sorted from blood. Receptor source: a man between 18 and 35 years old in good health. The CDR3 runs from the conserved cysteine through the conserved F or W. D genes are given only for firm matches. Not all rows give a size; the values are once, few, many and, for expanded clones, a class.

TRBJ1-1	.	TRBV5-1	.	CASSLGGTGLNTEAFF	TGCGCCAGCAGCTTGGGGGGCACGGGTTTGAACACTGAAGCTTTCTTT
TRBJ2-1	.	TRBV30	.	CAWNMGLDNEQFF	TGTGCCTGGAATATGGGCCTGGACAATGAGCAGTTCTTC
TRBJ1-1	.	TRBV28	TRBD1	CASSWVTGGMDTEAFF	TGTGCCAGCAGTTGGGTCACAGGGGGGATGGACACTGAAGCTTTCTTT
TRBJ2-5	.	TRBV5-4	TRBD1	CASSSTGSAETQYF	TGTGCCAGCAGCTCGACAGGGTCGGCGGAGACCCAGTACTTC
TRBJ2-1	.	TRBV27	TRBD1	CASRPPGTGNYNEQFF	TGTGCCAGCAGACCGCCCGGGACAGGGAACTACAATGAGCAGTTCTTC
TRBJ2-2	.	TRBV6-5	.	CASSYTAGLLFF	TGTGCCAGCAGTTATACAGCTGGGTTGTTGTTTTTT
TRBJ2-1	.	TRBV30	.	CAWSGGGDEQFF	TGTGCCTGGAGTGGAGGGGGGGATGAGCAGTTCTTC
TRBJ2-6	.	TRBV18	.	CASSPLTGSGANVLTF	TGTGCCAGCTCACCCCTCACAGGATCTGGGGCCAACGTCCTGACTTTC
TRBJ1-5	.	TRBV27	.	CASSLVAGNNQPQHF	TGTGCCAGCAGTTTAGTTGCAGGCAATAATCAGCCCCAGCATTTT
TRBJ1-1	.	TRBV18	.	CASSPGLNTEAFF	TGTGCCAGCTCACCCGGGTTGAACACTGAAGCTTTCTTT
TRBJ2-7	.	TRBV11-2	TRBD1	CASSPRQGVYEQYF	TGTGCCAGCAGCCCCAGACAGGGGGTCTACGAGCAGTACTTC
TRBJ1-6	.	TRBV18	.	CASSPPDGFSYNSPLHF	TGTGCCAGCTCACCACCGGATGGCTTCTCCTATAATTCACCCCTCCACTTT
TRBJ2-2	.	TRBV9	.	CASSVSGGPNTGELFF	TGTGCCAGCAGCGTTAGTGGGGGTCCGAACACCGGGGAGCTGTTTTTT
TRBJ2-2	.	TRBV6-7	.	CATNPRGHLISNTGELFF	TGTGCCACCAATCCGCGGGGCCACCTGATATCGAACACCGGGGAGCTGTTTTTT
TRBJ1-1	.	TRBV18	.	CASSSSEGKGDTEAFF	TGTGCCAGCTCATCCTCAGAAGGGAAAGGGGACACTGAAGCTTTCTTT
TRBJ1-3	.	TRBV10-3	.	CAIMRTPDVSGNTIYF	TGTGCCATCATGAGAACTCCGGACGTCTCTGGAAACACCATATATTTT
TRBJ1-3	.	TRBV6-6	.	CASSLSSGNTIYF	TGTGCCAGCAGTCTAAGCTCTGGAAACACCATATATTTT
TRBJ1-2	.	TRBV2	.	CASSEGIREGYTF	TGTGCCAGCAGTGAAGGAATCCGTGAGGGCTACACCTTC
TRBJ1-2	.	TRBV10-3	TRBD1	CAISESTGQGYTF	TGTGCCATCAGTGAGTCGACAGGGCAAGGCTACACCTTC
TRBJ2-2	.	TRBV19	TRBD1	CASSLGDRGTTGELFF	TGTGCCAGTAGCCTAGGGGACAGGGGTACAACCGGGGAGCTGTTTTTT
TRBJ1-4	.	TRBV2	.	CASREMAGAHEKLFF	TGTGCCAGCAGGGAAATGGCGGGGGCTCATGAAAAACTGTTTTTT
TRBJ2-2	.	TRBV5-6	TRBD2	CASSFRLAMSTGELFF	TGTGCCAGCAGCTTTAGACTAGCGATGTCCACCGGGGAGCTGTTTTTT
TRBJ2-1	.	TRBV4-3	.	CASSQNRPVYNEQFF	TGCGCCAGCAGCCAAAATCGGCCAGTCTACAATGAGCAGTTCTTC
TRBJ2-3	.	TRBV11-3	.	CASSLFSTDTQYF	TGTGCCAGCAGCTTGTTTAGCACAGATACGCAGTATTTT
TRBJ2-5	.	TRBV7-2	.	CASSLSIQETQYF	TGTGCCAGCAGCCTTAGTATCCAAGAGACCCAGTACTTC
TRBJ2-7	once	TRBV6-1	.	CASIPRSLTYEQYF	TGTGCCAGCATCCCTCGAAGCCTAACCTACGAGCAGTACTTC